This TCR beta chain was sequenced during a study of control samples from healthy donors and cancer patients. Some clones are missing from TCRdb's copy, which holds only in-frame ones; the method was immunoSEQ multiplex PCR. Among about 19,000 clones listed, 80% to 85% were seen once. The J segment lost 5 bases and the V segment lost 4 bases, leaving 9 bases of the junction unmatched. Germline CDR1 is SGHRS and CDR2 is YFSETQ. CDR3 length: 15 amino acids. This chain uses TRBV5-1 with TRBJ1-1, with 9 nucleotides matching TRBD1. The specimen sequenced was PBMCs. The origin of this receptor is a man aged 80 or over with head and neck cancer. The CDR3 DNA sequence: TGCGCCAGCAGCCGCGGGACAGGGTGGGAAACTGAAGCTTTCTTT. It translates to CASSRGTGWETEAFF.